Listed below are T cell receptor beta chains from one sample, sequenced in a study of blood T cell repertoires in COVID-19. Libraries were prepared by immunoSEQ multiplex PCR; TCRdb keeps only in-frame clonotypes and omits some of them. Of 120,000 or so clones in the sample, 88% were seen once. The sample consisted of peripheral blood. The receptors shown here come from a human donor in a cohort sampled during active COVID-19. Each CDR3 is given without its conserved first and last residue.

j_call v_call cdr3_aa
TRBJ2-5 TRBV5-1 ASSDPQGFGGTQY
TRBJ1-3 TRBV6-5 ASSRTVHSGNTIY
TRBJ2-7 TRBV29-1 SVEERDRGLYEQY
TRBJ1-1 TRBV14 ASSQVGAEAF
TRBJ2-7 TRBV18 ASVQGQGADLAEQY
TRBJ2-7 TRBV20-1 SASLAEQY
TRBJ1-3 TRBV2 ASTQGRGRGNTIY
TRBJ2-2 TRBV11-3 ASSQGLPRSANTGELF
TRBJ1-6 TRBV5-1 ASSETGGGSPLH
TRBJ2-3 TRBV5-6 ASSLAPRSTDTQY
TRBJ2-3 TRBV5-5 ASSLEVGVSTDTQY
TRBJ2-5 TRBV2 ASSGLAGQETQY
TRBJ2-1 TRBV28 ASSPTGTLNGEQF
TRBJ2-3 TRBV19 ASNSGYTDTQY
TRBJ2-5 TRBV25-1 ASSGDGRARRETQY
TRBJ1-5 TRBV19 ASSLRQGARVPQH
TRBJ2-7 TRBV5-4 ASSLTGGGYEQY
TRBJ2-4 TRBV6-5 ASTLTGEGGIQY
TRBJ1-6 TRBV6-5 ANRRQVNSPLH
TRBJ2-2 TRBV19 ASSIVAAANTGELF
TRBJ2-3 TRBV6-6 ASSHPLERGGTDTQY
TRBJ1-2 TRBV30 AWSARYILRAYGYT
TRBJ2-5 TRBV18 ASSRDRAETQY
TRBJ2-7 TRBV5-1 ASSLEGQSSYEQY
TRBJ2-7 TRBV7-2 ASSLAPSGSNYEQY
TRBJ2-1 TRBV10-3 AISEGTGIEQF
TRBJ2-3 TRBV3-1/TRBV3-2 ASSQDPPGLAGGIDTQY
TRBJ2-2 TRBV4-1 ASSHPRGPQAEPLPGELF
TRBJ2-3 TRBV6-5 ASSSDGTSLTDTQY